This T cell receptor (beta chain) stems from a study of human T cells and chemical hapten exposure. Time point given: patch test 3, about 24 weeks after DPC sensitization. Indicated treatment: therapeutic diphenylcyclopropenone sensitization with weekly scalp DPC. This clonotype appeared many times. Its cognate antigen is unknown. This CDR3 has 14 residues. V dropped 8 bases and J dropped 10 bases, with 18 bases sitting between them. Germline V gives CDR1 MNHNY, CDR2 SVGAGI (reference sequence). General observations from the study: Relative to controls, expanded TCRs formed significantly more large CDR3 similarity clusters.

In the library, unique molecular identifiers were attached to individual cDNA molecules. Authors' processing steps: The number of TCRs in each sample had a median of approximately 99,000 and spanned about 23,224 to 700,000. TCRdb recomputed calls from the RACE reads with MiXCR, one row per CDR3 protein. The V and J calls were not made by the authors but by TCRdb's processing. This table holds about 82,000 distinct CDR3 sequences, around 13% found once. The chain uses TRBV6-6 and TRBJ1-6; perhaps TRBD1 as D (5 bases). The sample was whole blood, taken in connection with sensitization to the hapten diphenylcyclopropenone (DPC). This receptor was identified in a woman in her forties or fifties with alopecia areata. Some clones in this sample may be carry-over from other donors' samples. DNA of the CDR3: TGTGCCAGCGGCTCTCCCGGGGGTAGGTCACCCCTCCACTTT. This sequence encodes CASGSPGGRSPLHF.